This T cell receptor beta chain was captured in a study of control samples from healthy donors and cancer patients. The protocol was immunoSEQ multiplex PCR, while the TCRdb copy is restricted to in-frame clones and leaves out a portion. Counted here are some 170,000 clones, around 94% occurring once; the ten biggest clones make up approximately 15%. The length of the CDR3 is 18 residues. Germline trimming cut 1 base from V and 4 bases from J; bases unmatched to any gene: 10. Germline V gene lookup returns CDR1 SGHTA and CDR2 FQGNSA. The clonotype comes from a man between 60 and 75 years old with colorectal cancer. The chain has TRBV7-2 and TRBJ2-3, with 11 bases fitting TRBD2. Sample: PBMCs. This chain's CDR3 is CASSLEGLAGGRADTQYF. In DNA, the CDR3 is TGTGCCAGCAGCTTAGAGGGCCTAGCGGGGGGTAGGGCAGATACGCAGTATTTT.